The text below deals with one T cell receptor beta chain. The data stem from a study of T cell repertoires in ileal Crohn's disease. The junction had 12 bases not matched to a gene; V was cut back by 5 bases and J by 6 bases. Germline V lookup: CDR1 MNHEY, CDR2 SMNVEV (reference sequence). The CDR3 runs to 15 residues. This table comes from immunoSEQ multiplex PCR, and its TCRdb copy is limited to in-frame clones, with some not included. The sample yields over 3,500 clones, around 78% seen once. The source material was ileal tissue. The source is an adult with Crohn's disease. V and J are TRBV27 and TRBJ1-2; 7 bases map to TRBD1. CDR3: CASSPRPGQTHGYTF. CDR3 in DNA: TGTGCCAGCAGTCCGAGGCCGGGACAGACGCATGGCTACACCTTC.